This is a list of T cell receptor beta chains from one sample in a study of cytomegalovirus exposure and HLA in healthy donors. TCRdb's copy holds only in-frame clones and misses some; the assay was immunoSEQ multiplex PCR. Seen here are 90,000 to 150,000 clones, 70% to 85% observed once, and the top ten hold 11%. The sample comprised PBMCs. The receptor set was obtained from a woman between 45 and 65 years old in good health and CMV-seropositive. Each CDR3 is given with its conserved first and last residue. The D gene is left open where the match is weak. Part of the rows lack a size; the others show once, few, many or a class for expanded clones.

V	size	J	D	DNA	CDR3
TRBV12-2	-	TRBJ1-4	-	TGTGCAAGTCGCCTAGCTCCGCCTTCCGGACAGTCTAATGAAAAACTGTTTTTT	CASRLAPPSGQSNEKLFF
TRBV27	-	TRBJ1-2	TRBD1	TGTGCCAGCAGTCACCAGGGGGCGTCGGACTATGGCTACACCTTC	CASSHQGASDYGYTF
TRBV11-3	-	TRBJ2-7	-	TGTGCCAGCAGCCCAGACAGGACCTACGAGCAGTACTTC	CASSPDRTYEQYF
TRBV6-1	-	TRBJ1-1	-	TGTGCCAGCAGCGAAGGTGTAGGACAGCCGGATCTAAAGAGGGCTTTCTTT	CASSEGVGQPDLKRAFF
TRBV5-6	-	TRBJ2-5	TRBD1	TGTGCCAGCTCCCCAGGGACAGAGTATGAGACCCAGTACTTC	CASSPGTEYETQYF
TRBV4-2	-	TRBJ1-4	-	TGTGCCAGCAGCGTAACAGGGATAACTAATGAAAAACTGTTTTTT	CASSVTGITNEKLFF
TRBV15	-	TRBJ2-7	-	TGTGCCACCAGCAGAGAAACAGGCCGCTCCTACGAGCAGTACTTC	CATSRETGRSYEQYF
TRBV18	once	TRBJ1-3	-	TGTGCCAGCTCACCTTCTGAGGGTCCTGGAAACACCATATATTTT	CASSPSEGPGNTIYF
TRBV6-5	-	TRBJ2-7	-	TGTGCCAGCAGTTACTTGGTGGGAGGGGGCTACGAGCAGTACTTC	CASSYLVGGGYEQYF
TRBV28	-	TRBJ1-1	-	TGTGCCAGCAGTTCACAGGTAGACACTGAAGCTTTCTTT	CASSSQVDTEAFF
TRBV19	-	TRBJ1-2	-	TGTGCCAGTAGTATCCAGGGCGGTGGCTACACCTTC	CASSIQGGGYTF
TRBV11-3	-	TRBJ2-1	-	TGTGCCAGCAGCTCGCGGGACAGCAACAATGAGCAGTTCTTC	CASSSRDSNNEQFF
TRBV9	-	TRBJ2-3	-	TGTGCCAGCAGCGTATCCCCCCGGGACAACACAGATACGCAGTATTTT	CASSVSPRDNTDTQYF
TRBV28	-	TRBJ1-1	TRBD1	TGTGCCAGCAGCTCACCGAACCGGGACAGCAAGTACAACACTGAAGCTTTCTTT	CASSSPNRDSKYNTEAFF
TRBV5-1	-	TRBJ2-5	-	TGCGCCAGCACCCTGGAGCGGGTTCAAGAGACCCAGTACTTC	CASTLERVQETQYF
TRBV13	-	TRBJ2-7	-	TGTGCCAGCAGCTTAATACTCCACGAGCAGTACTTC	CASSLILHEQYF
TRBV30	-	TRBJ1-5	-	TGTGCCTGGAGTCCACAGGTCAATCAGCCCCAGCATTTT	CAWSPQVNQPQHF
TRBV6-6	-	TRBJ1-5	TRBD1	TGTGCCAGCAAACCAACAGGGGGCGTTCAGCCCCAGCATTTT	CASKPTGGVQPQHF
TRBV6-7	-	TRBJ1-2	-	TGTGCCACCCCGCTGACAGACTATGGCTACACCTTC	CATPLTDYGYTF
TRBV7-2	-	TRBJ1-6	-	TGTGCCAGCAGCCTCTATCACTATAATTCACCCCTCCACTTT	CASSLYHYNSPLHF
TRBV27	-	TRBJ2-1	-	TGTGCCAGCACCTACCTTGGGACTGACGGTGAGCAGTTCTTC	CASTYLGTDGEQFF
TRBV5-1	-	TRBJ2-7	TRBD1	TGCGCCAGCAGCCCAGTGACAGGGGGGACGGACGAGCAGTACTTC	CASSPVTGGTDEQYF
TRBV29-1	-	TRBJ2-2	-	TGCAGCGTCGCGCGTGAAAGCCCCAACACCGGGGAGCTGTTTTTT	CSVARESPNTGELFF
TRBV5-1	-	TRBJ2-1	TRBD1	TGCGCCAGCAGCCAAGGACAGGGAACCTACAATGAGCAGTTCTTC	CASSQGQGTYNEQFF
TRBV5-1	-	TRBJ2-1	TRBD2	TGCGCCAGCTTCACTAGCGGGCTTGACAATGAGCAGTTCTTC	CASFTSGLDNEQFF
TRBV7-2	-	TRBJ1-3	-	TGTGCCAGCAGCTTAGATTGGGGGGGTGGAAACACCATATATTTT	CASSLDWGGGNTIYF
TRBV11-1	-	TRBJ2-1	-	TGTGCCAGCAGCTTATTCCCCTCTAACAAGGGGGATGAGCAGTTCTTC	CASSLFPSNKGDEQFF
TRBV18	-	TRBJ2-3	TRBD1	TGTGCCAGCTCACATACCATAGTACAGGGGGAAACAGATACGCAGTATTTT	CASSHTIVQGETDTQYF
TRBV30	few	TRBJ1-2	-	TGTGCCTGGAGTGGGTCAGGGCGCGGTGGCTACACCTTC	CAWSGSGRGGYTF
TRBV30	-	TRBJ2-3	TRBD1	TGTGCCTGGAGTGTAGGGACAGGGAGCCCAGATACGCAGTATTTT	CAWSVGTGSPDTQYF
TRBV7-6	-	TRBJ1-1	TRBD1	TGTGCCAGCAGCTTAGGGGCAGGGGGCGTATACACTGAAGCTTTCTTT	CASSLGAGGVYTEAFF
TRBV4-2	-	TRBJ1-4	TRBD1	TGTGCCAGCAGCCAAGATCCCCAGGGGGGAAATGAAAAACTGTTTTTT	CASSQDPQGGNEKLFF
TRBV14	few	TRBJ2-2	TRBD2	TGTGCCAGCAGCCAAGTAGGGACTAGCGGTAACACCGGGGAGCTGTTTTTT	CASSQVGTSGNTGELFF
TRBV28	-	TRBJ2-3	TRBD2	TGTGCCAGCAGTCCTACAAGCGGGAGGTTGATAGATACGCAGTATTTT	CASSPTSGRLIDTQYF
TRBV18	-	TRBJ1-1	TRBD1	TGTGCCAGCTCACCAACGACAGGGTCCGCTGAAGCTTTCTTT	CASSPTTGSAEAFF
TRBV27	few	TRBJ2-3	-	TGTGCCAGCAGTTTAATGCCTGGGGAGGGCACAGATACGCAGTATTTT	CASSLMPGEGTDTQYF
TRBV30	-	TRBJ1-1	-	TGTGCCTGGAGGAGGATTCCCGCTAGCACTGAAGCTTTCTTT	CAWRRIPASTEAFF
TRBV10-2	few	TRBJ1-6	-	TGCGCCAGCAGTGATGGGAGGGGGGATAATTCACCCCTCCACTTT	CASSDGRGDNSPLHF
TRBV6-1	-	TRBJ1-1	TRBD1	TGTGCCAGCACGCAGACAGGGGGCACTGAAGCTTTCTTT	CASTQTGGTEAFF
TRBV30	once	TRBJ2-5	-	TGTGCCTGGAGTGAACGGGGGACCAGAGAGACCCAGTACTTC	CAWSERGTRETQYF
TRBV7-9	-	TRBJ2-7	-	TGTGCCAGCAGTCCCGGGGGAAGGAATTCGGGCTACGAGCAGTACTTC	CASSPGGRNSGYEQYF
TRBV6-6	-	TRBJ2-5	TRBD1	TGTGCCAGCAGTTCTCCGGGACAGGGAGGGAAGACCCAGTACTTC	CASSSPGQGGKTQYF
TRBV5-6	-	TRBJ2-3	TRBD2	TGTGCCAGCAGCTTTAGTTTGGGCGGGACTAGCTTTCCAGATACGCAGTATTTT	CASSFSLGGTSFPDTQYF
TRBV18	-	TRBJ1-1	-	TGTGCCAGCTCACCTGAAGCGGGGTATAACACTGAAGCTTTCTTT	CASSPEAGYNTEAFF
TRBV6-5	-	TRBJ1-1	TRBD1	TGTGCCAGCAGTGGGCACAGGGGTGGGACTGAAGCTTTCTTT	CASSGHRGGTEAFF
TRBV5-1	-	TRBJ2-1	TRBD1	TGCGCCAGCAGCTTGGGCCAGGGGGCTAGTGAGCAGTTCTTC	CASSLGQGASEQFF
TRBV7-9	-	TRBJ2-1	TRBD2	TGTGCCAGCAGCCAGGGACTAGCGGGGACGGATGAGCAGTTCTTC	CASSQGLAGTDEQFF
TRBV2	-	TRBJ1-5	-	TGTGCCAGCAGGACAGCCAATCAGCCCCAGCATTTT	CASRTANQPQHF
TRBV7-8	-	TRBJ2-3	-	TGTGCCAGCAGCTTCTTGAGGGGGACAGATACGCAGTATTTT	CASSFLRGTDTQYF
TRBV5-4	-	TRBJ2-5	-	TGTGCCAGCAGCTTGTCGGGTCCATCCGAGACCCAGTACTTC	CASSLSGPSETQYF